The clone carrying this TCR beta chain was detected a few times. Source study methods: Estimates of nucleated cell counts were drawn from the amplification of reference gene primers. Clones were sequenced by immunoSEQ multiplex PCR, and TCRdb holds only the in-frame ones, with some missing. V and J calls and clone size are those listed in that table; D and trimming were worked out from the DNA. Here the sample spans 70,000 or so clones, around 74% being singletons. This sample stems from a study of blood T cell repertoires in COVID-19. Study summary: T cells, B-cell-depleted T cells, or PBMCs supplied cDNA or gDNA.

Germline V CDR1 and CDR2: ENHRY, SYGVKD. Trimming cost V 11 bases and J 6 bases, with 15 bases left between them. The CDR3 is 12 amino acids. Seattle cases were enrolled at active infection and followed longitudinally. Sequencing input: peripheral blood. V gene TRBV10-3 combines with J gene TRBJ2-3; D is undetermined. This clonotype was obtained from a man in his fifties or sixties with COVID-19, enrolled during active disease. The CDR3 protein is CAYGSVRDTQYF. For the CDR3, the DNA is TGTGCCTACGGTTCGGTCCGGGATACGCAGTATTTT.